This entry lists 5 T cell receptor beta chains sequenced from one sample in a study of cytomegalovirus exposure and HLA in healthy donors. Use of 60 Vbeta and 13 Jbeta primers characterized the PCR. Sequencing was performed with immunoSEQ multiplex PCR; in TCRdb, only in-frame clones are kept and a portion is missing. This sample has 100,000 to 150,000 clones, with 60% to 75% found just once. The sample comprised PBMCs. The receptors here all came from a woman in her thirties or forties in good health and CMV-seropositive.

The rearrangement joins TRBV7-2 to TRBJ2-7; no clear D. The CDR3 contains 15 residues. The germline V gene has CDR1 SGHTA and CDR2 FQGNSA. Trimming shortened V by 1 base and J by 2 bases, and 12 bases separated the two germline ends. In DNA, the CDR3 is TGTGCCAGCAGCTTAGGTGGTAGCTCTACCTACGAGCAGTACTTC. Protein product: CASSLGGSSTYEQYF.

CDR3 DNA sequence: TGTGCCAGCAGCCTGAATGGCAGGGATGCTTTCTTT. This encodes CASSLNGRDAFF. The chain couples TRBV4-2 to TRBJ1-1; a weak D match, TRBD1 (5 bases). CDR1 is LGHNA, CDR2 YNFKEQ, per germline. Trimming took 4 bases from V and 11 from J, leaving 14 bases between them. This CDR3 has 12 amino acids.

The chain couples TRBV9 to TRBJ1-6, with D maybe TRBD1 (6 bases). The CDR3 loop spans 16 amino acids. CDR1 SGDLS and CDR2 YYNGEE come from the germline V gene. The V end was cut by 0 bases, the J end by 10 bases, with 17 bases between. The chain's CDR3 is CASSVEVDSFKSPLHF. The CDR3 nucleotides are TGTGCCAGCAGCGTAGAGGTGGACAGTTTTAAATCACCCCTCCACTTT.

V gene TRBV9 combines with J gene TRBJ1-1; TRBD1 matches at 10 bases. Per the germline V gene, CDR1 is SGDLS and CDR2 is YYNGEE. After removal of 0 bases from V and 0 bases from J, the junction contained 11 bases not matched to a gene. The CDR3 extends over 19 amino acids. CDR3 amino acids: CASSVAGWDRGKLNTEAFF. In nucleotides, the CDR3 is TGTGCCAGCAGCGTAGCAGGGTGGGACAGGGGAAAACTGAACACTGAAGCTTTCTTT.

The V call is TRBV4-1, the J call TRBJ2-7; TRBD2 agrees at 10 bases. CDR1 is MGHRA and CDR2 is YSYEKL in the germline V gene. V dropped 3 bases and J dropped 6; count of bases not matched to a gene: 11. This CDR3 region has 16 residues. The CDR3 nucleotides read TGCGCCAGCAGCCAGGTAGGCCTAGCGGGAGACGGCGAGCAGTACTTC. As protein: CASSQVGLAGDGEQYF.